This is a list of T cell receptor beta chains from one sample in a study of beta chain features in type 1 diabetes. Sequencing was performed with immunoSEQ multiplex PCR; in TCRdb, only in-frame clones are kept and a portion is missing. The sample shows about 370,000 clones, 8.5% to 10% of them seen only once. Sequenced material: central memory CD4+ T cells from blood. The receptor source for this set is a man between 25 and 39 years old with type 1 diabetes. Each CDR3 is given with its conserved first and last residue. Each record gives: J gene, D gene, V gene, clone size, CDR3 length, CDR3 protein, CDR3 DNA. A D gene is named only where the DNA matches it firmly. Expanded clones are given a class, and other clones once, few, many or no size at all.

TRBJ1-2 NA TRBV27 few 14 CASSSGERSYGYTF TGTGCCAGCAGTTCTGGGGAGCGGTCCTATGGCTACACCTTC
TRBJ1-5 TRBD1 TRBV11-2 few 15 CASSLDRGQDQPQHF TGTGCCAGCAGCTTAGACAGGGGGCAAGACCAGCCCCAGCATTTT
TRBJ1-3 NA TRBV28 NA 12 CASSSMTNTIYF TGTGCCAGCAGTTCAATGACAAACACCATATATTTT
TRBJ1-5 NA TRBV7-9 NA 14 CASSLGLSNQPQHF TGTGCCAGCAGCTTAGGGTTAAGCAATCAGCCCCAGCATTTT
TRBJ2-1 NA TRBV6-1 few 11 CASRVGVEQFF TGTGCCAGCAGGGTTGGGGTAGAGCAGTTCTTC
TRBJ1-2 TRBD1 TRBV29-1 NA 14 CSVRRTGTNYGYTF TGCAGCGTTCGAAGGACAGGGACAAACTATGGCTACACCTTC
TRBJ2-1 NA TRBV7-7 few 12 CASSQEMSAQFF TGCGCCAGCAGCCAAGAGATGAGCGCGCAGTTCTTC
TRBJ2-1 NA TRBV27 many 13 CASGTVDYNEQFF TGTGCCAGCGGGACTGTTGATTACAATGAGCAGTTCTTC
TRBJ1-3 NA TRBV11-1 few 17 CASSSAGSGISGNTIYF TGTGCCAGCAGCTCCGCGGGTTCAGGGATCTCTGGAAACACCATATATTTT
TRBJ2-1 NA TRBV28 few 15 CASSPHSNSYNEQFF TGTGCCAGCAGTCCTCACAGTAACTCCTACAATGAGCAGTTCTTC
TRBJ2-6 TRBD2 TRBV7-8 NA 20 CASSLPRLAGGTSGANVLTF TGTGCCAGCAGCTTACCGCGACTAGCGGGAGGGACGTCTGGGGCCAACGTCCTGACTTTC
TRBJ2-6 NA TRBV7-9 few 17 CASSLTSQISGANVLTF TGTGCCAGCAGCTTAACGTCCCAGATCTCTGGGGCCAACGTCCTGACTTTC
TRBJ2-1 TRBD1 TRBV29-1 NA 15 CSVGHGQGTYNEQFF TGCAGCGTTGGGCACGGACAGGGAACCTACAATGAGCAGTTCTTC
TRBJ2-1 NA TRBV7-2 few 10 CASSRNEQFF TGTGCCAGCAGCCGCAATGAGCAGTTCTTC
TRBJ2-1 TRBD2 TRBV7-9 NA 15 CASSARGGSYNEQFF TGTGCCAGCAGCGCCCGCGGGGGGTCCTACAATGAGCAGTTCTTC
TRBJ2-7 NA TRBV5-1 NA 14 CASSLQGSSYEQYF TGCGCCAGCAGCCTCCAGGGCAGCTCCTACGAGCAGTACTTC
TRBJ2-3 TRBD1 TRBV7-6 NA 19 CASSLGFAGQGLDTDTQYF TGTGCCAGCAGCTTAGGGTTCGCGGGACAGGGTTTGGACACAGATACGCAGTATTTT
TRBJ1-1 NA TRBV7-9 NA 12 CASSVVLGEAFF TGTGCCAGCAGCGTGGTACTGGGGGAGGCTTTCTTT
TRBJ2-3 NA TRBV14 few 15 CASSYRDFTTDTQYF TGTGCCAGCAGCTATAGGGACTTCACCACAGATACGCAGTATTTT
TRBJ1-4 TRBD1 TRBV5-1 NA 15 CASSTGTAGGEKLFF TGCGCCAGCAGCACGGGGACAGCCGGAGGCGAAAAACTGTTTTTT
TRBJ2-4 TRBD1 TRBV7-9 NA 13 CASSQIRDSIQYF TGTGCCAGCAGCCAAATCCGGGACAGCATTCAGTACTTC
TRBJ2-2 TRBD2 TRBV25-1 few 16 CASSEDRTSGTGELFF TGTGCCAGCAGTGAAGACCGGACTAGCGGTACCGGGGAGCTGTTTTTT
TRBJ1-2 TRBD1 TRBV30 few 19 CAWSVQSGWTGAPSYGYTF TGTGCCTGGAGTGTACAGAGTGGATGGACAGGGGCGCCGTCCTATGGCTACACCTTC
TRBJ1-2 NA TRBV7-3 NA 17 CASSLVVGQGVRYGYTF TGTGCCAGCAGCTTAGTTGTTGGGCAGGGCGTTCGCTATGGCTACACCTTC
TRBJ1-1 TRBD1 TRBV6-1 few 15 CASSPLTGGVTEAFF TGTGCCAGCAGTCCCTTGACAGGGGGGGTCACTGAAGCTTTCTTT
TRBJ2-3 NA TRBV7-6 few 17 CASSLALGLGGTDTQYF TGTGCCAGCAGCTTAGCGCTTGGTTTAGGGGGCACAGATACGCAGTATTTT
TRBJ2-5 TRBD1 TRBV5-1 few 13 CASSRQGSETQYF TGCGCCAGCAGCAGACAGGGTTCAGAGACCCAGTACTTC
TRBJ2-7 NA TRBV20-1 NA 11 CSGFRTVEQYF TGCAGCGGGTTCCGGACAGTCGAGCAGTACTTC
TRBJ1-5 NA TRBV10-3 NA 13 CAVGVGGDQPQHF TGTGCCGTCGGGGTGGGTGGGGATCAGCCCCAGCATTTT
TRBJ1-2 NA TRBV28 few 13 CASTSTELRGYTF TGTGCCAGCACCTCAACAGAACTAAGGGGCTACACCTTC
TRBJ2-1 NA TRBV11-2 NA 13 CASSLYLVLQQFF TGTGCCAGCAGCTTATATTTGGTCCTCCAGCAGTTCTTC
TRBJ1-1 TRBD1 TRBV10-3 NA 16 CAISGATGGVNTEAFF TGTGCCATCAGTGGGGCTACAGGGGGCGTGAACACTGAAGCTTTCTTT
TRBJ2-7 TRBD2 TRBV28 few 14 CASRPQGLADEQYF TGTGCCAGCAGACCTCAAGGACTAGCGGACGAGCAGTACTTC
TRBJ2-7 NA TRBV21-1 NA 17 CASSKTFNREHIYEQYF TGTGCCAGCAGCAAGACGTTTAACAGGGAGCACATCTACGAGCAGTACTTC
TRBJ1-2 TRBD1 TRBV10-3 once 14 CATHQDGQVYGYTF TGTGCCACTCACCAGGACGGACAGGTCTATGGCTACACCTTC
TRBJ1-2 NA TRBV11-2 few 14 CASSSIEGHPGYTF TGTGCCAGCAGCTCGATAGAGGGACACCCTGGCTACACCTTC
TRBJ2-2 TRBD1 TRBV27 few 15 CASSPIGTETGELFF TGTGCCAGCAGTCCTATAGGGACAGAAACCGGGGAGCTGTTTTTT
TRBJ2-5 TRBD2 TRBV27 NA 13 CAVRGGNQETQYF TGTGCCGTACGGGGGGGAAACCAAGAGACCCAGTACTTC
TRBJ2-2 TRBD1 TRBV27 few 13 CASSKQGSGELFF TGTGCCAGCAGCAAACAGGGGTCCGGGGAGCTGTTTTTT